This TCR beta chain was profiled in a study of OX40 agonist ivuxolimab in advanced cancers. Regarding the research as a whole: Ivuxolimab, which targeted the costimulatory receptor OX40 (CD134), was an agonistic, fully human IgG2 monoclonal antibody. Intravenous ivuxolimab was administered to patients every 2 weeks at six dose levels: 0.01, 0.1, 0.3, 1.5, 3 and 10 mg/kg. The monotherapy dose-escalation portion (N of about 57 patients) of the phase I ivuxolimab trial is reported in the paper. The point of sequencing TCRbeta in the periphery was to test whether ivuxolimab changed TCR sequence diversity and drove clonal T-cell expansion. Partial responses occurred in three dose-escalation patients, of whom one had hepatocellular carcinoma and two had cutaneous melanoma. Of the approximately 50 dose-escalation patients, hepatocellular carcinoma was present in around 20, melanoma in around 15, renal cell carcinoma in 9 and head and neck cancer in 9. Patients were allowed to have had prior anti-PD-1, anti-PD-L1 or anti-CTLA-4 therapy, and approximately 40% of the dose-escalation patients had previously received checkpoint inhibitors. In the dose-escalation cohort, around four fifths of patients were male, and the mean age was approximately 60 years with a range of roughly 20 to 85. Here is what the overall study found, with its caveats: In partial responders in the 0.1-3.0 mg/kg groups, normalized peripheral clonal expansion was found to be among the lowest, especially among CD8+ T cells. Clonal expansion of both CD4+ and CD8+ blood T cells was observed from baseline to week 6 at doses 0.1 to 3.0 mg/kg. Low levels of normalized T-cell clonal expansion were also seen in some nonresponding patients. After ivuxolimab, CD8+ T cells had more expanded clones than CD4+ T cells on average. The antigen specificity of the clonally expanded peripheral T cells was not determined.

To sequence the TCRbeta CDR3 region, genomic DNA was isolated from the sorted cells. TCRbeta CDR3 regions were sequenced using the immunoSEQ Assay. TCRdb limited this immuneACCESS table to in-frame rearrangements with V and J called. A share of clones is missing; checked studies link under half to unresolved V genes, and the rest is unexplained. This sample holds roughly 35,000 clones; 70% to 85% were observed only once. The ten largest clones add up to approximately 1.8% of the sample. A remark on this clone: Its antigen is still unknown. One base away there is no much larger clone; base qualities are not given.

The trial excluded patients who had a history of autoimmune disease or were on systemic immunosuppression. Peripheral blood for TCR sequencing was collected from all dose cohorts at baseline, on cycle 4 day 1, and on cycle 7 day 1. The samples were taken from a phase I, first-in-human, multicenter, open-label dose-escalation trial of ivuxolimab. Adults with locally advanced or metastatic head and neck squamous cell, hepatocellular, melanoma or renal cell carcinoma were enrolled in the trial. CD4+ and CD8+ T cells were sorted separately from peripheral blood before TCR sequencing. The clonotype comes from an adult with an advanced solid tumor such as melanoma, head and neck, liver or kidney cancer. Sequencing used CD4+ or CD8+ T cells sorted from blood, obtained in a trial of the OX40 agonist ivuxolimab.

The nucleotide sequence reads as follows: TGTGCCAGCAGCTTAGAGGGGCAAGTCGGGGGAAATTCACCCCTCCACTTT. It encodes CASSLEGQVGGNSPLHF. Here the chain combines TRBV7-9 and TRBJ1-6; TRBD1 is possibly the D segment (5 matching bases). The CDR3 has 17 amino acids, counting the end cysteine and phenylalanine. The only DNA kept is the CDR3, 51 bases in frame from the first base. The germline V gene encodes CDR1 SEHNR and CDR2 FQNEAQ (reference sequence). The germline ends are 17 bases apart after V is trimmed by 1 base and J by 7 bases.